The sequence of this TCR beta chain was determined in a study of prognosis after radiotherapy for stage I lung cancer. Study-wide context: Individuals diagnosed with stage I non-small cell lung cancer underwent enrollment between April 2018 and early 2019. Study observations and caveats: The study left the tumor specificity of the expanded TCR clones undetermined. Where distant metastases developed, patients had lower Shannon entropy after stereotactic body radiation therapy. There was a fall in unique TCR clone counts after stereotactic body radiation therapy, median roughly 9,300 versus 7,200.

Researchers used two-round multiplex PCR to amplify TCR beta CDR3 starting from genomic DNA. Gene-specific primers for each TRBV and TRBJ gene drove first-round PCR. TCRdb re-analysed the multiplex PCR reads in MiXCR, keeping a single row per CDR3 protein. The repertoire includes some 15,000 distinct CDR3 sequences, 28% of them detected once, and 11% sits in the top ten. In regard to this clonotype: Antigen specificity is unknown. It differs at one base from a far larger clone, so likely a read error.

CDR3 length: 12 residues. CDR1 and CDR2 from the germline V gene are MNHNS and SASEGT. V was cut by 7 bases and J by 3 bases, with 9 bases left in between. This chain links TRBV6-1 with TRBJ1-2; D might be TRBD1 (6 bases). The material sequenced was PBMCs, taken before or after stereotactic body radiation therapy (not recorded which). The sequence came from a donor at least 50 years old with non-small cell lung cancer. The CDR3 here is CASTRTDYGYTF. CDR3 nucleotide sequence: TGTGCCAGCACCAGGACAGACTATGGCTACACCTTC.